Listed here are 29 T cell receptor beta chains from one sample, sequenced in a study of post-analysis software for immune sequencing data. Study-wide results and caveats: Five or six TRBV segments, TRBV5-6, TRBV5-1 and TRBV20-1 among them, were found more frequent in patients than controls.

TCR beta cDNA libraries had unique molecular identifiers. TCRdb analysed the PCR reads with MiXCR anew, one entry per CDR3 protein. The repertoire holds hundreds of thousands of distinct CDR3 sequences, with approximately 46% as singletons. Their cognate antigens are unknown. Source material: blood. These receptors came from a girl under 18 with multiple sclerosis.

This clonotype was counted at least ten times. The chain is built from TRBV5-1 and TRBJ2-7, with 11 nucleotides matching TRBD1. Trimming took 6 bases from V and 4 from J; bases not matched to a gene: 6. The CDR3 loop spans 14 amino acids. Germline CDR1 SGHRS, CDR2 YFSETQ. The CDR3 reads CASNPGTGGYEQYF. CDR3 nucleotide sequence: TGCGCCAGCAACCCCGGGACAGGGGGGTACGAGCAGTACTTC. Complete variable domain (other parts from reference TRBV5-1 and TRBJ2-7): KAGVTQTPRYLIKTRGQQVTLSCSPISGHRSVSWYQQTPGQGLQFLFEYFSETQRNKGNFPGRFSGRQFSNSRSEMNVSTLELGDSALYLCASNPGTGGYEQYFGPGTRLTVT.

As for this clonotype: A much larger clonotype is one base distant, so this may be a read error. The chain has TRBV7-2 and TRBJ1-1; D call uncertain. This CDR3 contains 13 residues. Per germline, CDR1 SGHTA and CDR2 FQGNSA. For the CDR3, the DNA is TGTGCCAGCAACTTAGAGATGAACACTGAAGCTTTCTTT. It translates to CASNLEMNTEAFF.

CDR3 amino acids: CASRTGLSGNTIYF. Written as DNA, the CDR3 is TGTGCCAGCAGGACGGGCCTCTCTGGAAACACCATATATTTT. The chain uses TRBV28 and TRBJ1-3, with unresolved D. Trimming pared 6 bases from V and 0 bases from J, leaving 9 bases between. The germline CDR1 and CDR2 sequences are MDHEN and SYDVKM. The CDR3 is 14 residues long.

This clonotype showed up just a few times. The V call is TRBV28, the J call TRBJ2-7; TRBD2 agrees at 13 bases. Germline CDR1 is MDHEN and CDR2 is SYDVKM. The V and J ends lost 5 bases and 7 bases, in that order; junction bases with no gene match: 17. The CDR3 sequence is 18 residues long. The CDR3 reads CASSHPSGLAGLSPEQYF. In DNA form, the CDR3 reads TGTGCCAGCAGTCACCCGTCGGGACTAGCGGGACTAAGTCCGGAGCAGTACTTC.

The count of this clonotype is one. The gene calls are TRBV12-3 or TRBV12-4 and TRBJ2-5; D remains ambiguous. V dropped 7 bases and J dropped 7 bases, with 7 bases sitting between them. CDR3 size: 10 residues. CDR3: CASNSGTQYF. The CDR3 DNA reads as TGTGCCAGCAACTCCGGGACCCAGTACTTC.

This chain joins TRBV3-1 and TRBJ2-7, with D hard to call. The CDR3 consists of 16 residues. Trimming stripped 0 bases from V and 0 bases from J, with 12 bases between. The V gene's germline CDR1 is LGHDT and CDR2 YNNKEL (reference sequence). CDR3 in amino acids: CASSQDPNRVSYEQYF. CDR3 DNA: TGTGCCAGCAGCCAAGACCCAAACCGGGTCTCCTACGAGCAGTACTTC.

The rearrangement uses TRBV29-1 and TRBJ2-1; 14 bases are a match to TRBD2. Looked up from germline, CDR1 is SQVTM and CDR2 is ANQGSEA. The CDR3 spans 14 residues. J gave up 9 bases and V 7 bases, and 8 bases lay outside the gene matches. Here the CDR3 DNA reads TGCAGCGGGAGGGGACTAGCGGGAGTTCTTGAGCAGTTCTTC. Its protein is CSGRGLAGVLEQFF.

The gene calls are TRBV12-3 or TRBV12-4 and TRBJ1-5; D gene ambiguous. CDR3 size: 15 residues. Trimming pared 3 bases from V and 7 bases from J, leaving 16 bases between. The CDR3 DNA reads TGTGCCAGCAGTTTTCGGGCGAATAGAGACCAGCCCCAGCATTTT. Translation gives CASSFRANRDQPQHF.

The CDR3 DNA reads as TGTGCCAGCAGTGACCGGGGACTAGCTACCGAGCAGTACTTC. It yields the protein CASSDRGLATEQYF. The rearrangement joins TRBV2 to TRBJ2-7; TRBD2 aligns across 9 bases. CDR3 length: 14 amino acids. Germline assignment: CDR1 SNHLY and CDR2 FYNNEI. V lost 3 bases and J lost 6; bases outside the gene matches: 6.

This sequence joins TRBV5-1 and TRBJ1-1; D might be TRBD1 (5 bases). V lost 0 bases to trimming and J lost 11 bases, with 20 bases between them. The CDR3 covers 15 residues. Germline CDR1 reads SGHRS; CDR2 reads YFSETQ. The CDR3 is CASSLAGGDPQVAFF. The CDR3 nucleotides are TGCGCCAGCAGCTTGGCCGGGGGGGACCCCCAGGTCGCTTTCTTT.

CDR3 residues: CATAGTFGEQYF. CDR3 nucleotides: TGTGCCACCGCCGGGACTTTTGGCGAGCAGTACTTC. The chain is built from TRBV25-1 and TRBJ2-7; weak D call: TRBD2 (6 bases). The V end lost 10 bases, the J end lost 6 bases, and 16 bases lay between the germline ends. CDR1 is MGHDK and CDR2 is SYGVNS in the germline V gene. The CDR3 loop spans 12 amino acids.

This rearrangement joins TRBV5-1 to TRBJ2-7; D possibly corresponds to TRBD1 (7 bases). The CDR3 contains 15 residues. V dropped 0 bases and J dropped 3 bases, with 13 bases sitting between them. Germline CDR1 SGHRS, CDR2 YFSETQ. CDR3 protein: CASSLDGQEGYEQYF. The CDR3 DNA sequence: TGCGCCAGCAGCTTGGACGGACAGGAGGGCTACGAGCAGTACTTC.

This clonotype was picked up a small number of times. This sequence joins TRBV12-3 or TRBV12-4 and TRBJ2-4, with D perhaps TRBD2 (6 bases). The ends were cut back, 7 bases at V and 2 bases at J, with 15 bases in the middle. The CDR3 is made up of 15 amino acids. The CDR3 here is CASTDPGGTKNIQYF. DNA for the CDR3: TGTGCCAGCACCGACCCCGGAGGGACCAAAAACATTCAGTACTTC.

This rearrangement joins TRBV7-9 to TRBJ2-1; weak D call: TRBD1 (6 bases). Trimming removed 4 bases from V and 0 bases from J, with 16 bases in between. Germline-derived CDR1 and CDR2 are SEHNR and FQNEAQ (reference sequence). The CDR3 has 17 residues. CDR3 protein: CASSWDRDTRSYNEQFF. Written as DNA, the CDR3 is TGTGCCAGCAGCTGGGACCGGGACACTCGCTCCTACAATGAGCAGTTCTTC.

This clonotype has more than one count but fewer than ten. V gene TRBV7-9 combines with J gene TRBJ1-2; D not resolved. The CDR3 sequence is 14 residues long. Germline CDR1 and CDR2: SEHNR and FQNEAQ (reference sequence). The V gene lost 7 bases and the J gene lost 5 bases, with 17 bases spanning the gap. The CDR3, as DNA: TGTGCCAGCAACCTCGGCGGGGAGGGTTATGGCTACACCTTC. Translation: CASNLGGEGYGYTF.

The chain recombines TRBV29-1 with TRBJ1-4; TRBD1 is a possible D gene (5 bases). This CDR3 spans 14 amino acids. V dropped 4 bases and J dropped 0 bases, with 9 bases sitting between them. Germline V gene data show CDR1 as SQVTM and CDR2 as ANQGSEA. DNA of the CDR3: TGCAGCGTTGCTGGGACTGCAACTAATGAAAAACTGTTTTTT. Protein: CSVAGTATNEKLFF. Complete variable domain (other parts from reference TRBV29-1 and TRBJ1-4): SAVISQKPSRDICQRGTSLTIQCQVDSQVTMMFWYRQQPGQSLTLIATANQGSEATYESGFVIDKFPISRPNLTFSTLTVSNMSPEDSSIYLCSVAGTATNEKLFFGSGTQLSVL.

The V call is TRBV27, the J call TRBJ2-7; maybe TRBD1 (5 bases). The V gene lost 5 bases and the J gene lost 4 bases, with 12 bases spanning the gap. Looked up from germline, CDR1 is MNHEY and CDR2 is SMNVEV (reference sequence). CDR3 size: 13 residues. The CDR3 region is CASSQYQGYEQYF. CDR3 in DNA: TGTGCCAGCAGTCAATATCAGGGTTACGAGCAGTACTTC.

The chain uses TRBV3-1 and TRBJ2-1; D perhaps matches TRBD1 (5 bases). The CDR3 spans 15 residues. Trimming removed 0 bases at V and 5 bases at J, with 11 bases between. Germline CDR1 reads LGHDT; CDR2 reads YNNKEL (reference sequence). The CDR3 coding sequence is TGTGCCAGCAGCCAAGAAGGGTTAGGGGACAATGAGCAGTTCTTC. Its translation: CASSQEGLGDNEQFF.

This sequence joins TRBV12-3 or TRBV12-4 and TRBJ1-1, with TRBD1 matching 7 bases. The CDR3 runs 17 residues. Unmatched junction bases numbered 9, after V lost 1 base and J lost 1 base. The CDR3 reads CASSLVGGAGGNTEAFF. The DNA for the CDR3 is TGTGCCAGCAGTTTAGTTGGTGGGGCAGGGGGGAACACTGAAGCTTTCTTT.

This clonotype was seen more than once but under ten times. The genes are TRBV4-1 and TRBJ1-2; D is ambiguous. With 3 bases removed from V and 4 bases from J, the gap between germline ends came to 9 bases. Germline assignment: CDR1 MGHRA and CDR2 YSYEKL. The CDR3 spans 13 residues. This CDR3 is CASSQGGSYGYTF. The CDR3 nucleotides read TGCGCCAGCAGCCAGGGCGGAAGCTATGGCTACACCTTC.

This clonotype was seen a handful of times. The V and J genes are TRBV7-2 and TRBJ2-1; maybe TRBD1 (6 bases). V was pared by 3 bases and J by 9 bases, with 18 bases between. CDR3 size: 15 residues. CDR1 and CDR2 (germline): SGHTA, FQGNSA. CDR3 residues: CASSFRWAGEAEQFF. The CDR3 bases are TGTGCCAGCAGCTTTCGTTGGGCAGGGGAAGCTGAGCAGTTCTTC.

This clonotype occurred a few times. The chain recombines TRBV10-3 with TRBJ2-7, with 7 bases lining up with TRBD2. CDR3 size: 12 residues. V lost 6 bases to trimming and J lost 7 bases; unmatched junction nucleotides: 6. The germline CDR1 and CDR2 sequences are ENHRY and SYGVKD. CDR3 in DNA: TGTGCCATCAGGGCCGGGGGGTGGGAGCAGTACTTC. Encoded protein: CAIRAGGWEQYF.

This clonotype was found once. The rearrangement joins TRBV12-3 or TRBV12-4 to TRBJ1-4; 8 nucleotides agree with TRBD1. The V segment lost 6 bases and the J segment 8 bases; nucleotides outside the gene matches: 5. The CDR3 loop spans 13 amino acids. Written as DNA, the CDR3 is TGTGCCAGCAGACCCGGACAGGGAGAAAAACTGTTTTTT. Translation: CASRPGQGEKLFF.

The CDR3 reads CASSQAAQGGRTNNEQFF. The DNA for the CDR3 is TGTGCCAGCAGCCAAGCCGCTCAAGGCGGGAGGACGAACAATGAGCAGTTCTTC. The gene calls are TRBV4-2 and TRBJ2-1; 8 bases agree with TRBD2. CDR1 LGHNA and CDR2 YNFKEQ come from the germline V gene. The CDR3 spans 18 residues. With V trimmed by 1 base and J by 5 bases, 13 bases remained unmatched.

This chain connects TRBV20-1 to TRBJ2-1; TRBD2 matches 10 bases. The V segment lost 6 bases and the J segment 3 bases; nucleotides outside the gene matches: 8. The CDR3 totals 15 residues. Germline V gene lookup returns CDR1 DFQATT and CDR2 SNEGSKA (reference sequence). This CDR3 is CSAPPSGSLYNEQFF. The CDR3 DNA follows: TGCAGTGCCCCCCCTAGCGGGAGTCTCTACAATGAGCAGTTCTTC.

The rearrangement joins TRBV2 to TRBJ2-1; TRBD2 matches 8 bases. Trimming at V came to 8 bases and at J to 0 bases, leaving 3 bases not matched to a gene. The CDR3 length is 14 residues. Germline V lookup: CDR1 SNHLY, CDR2 FYNNEI. Written as DNA, the CDR3 is TGTGCCAGCCCCGGACTAGCCTCCTACAATGAGCAGTTCTTC. This codes for CASPGLASYNEQFF. The full variable domain, rest sourced from reference TRBV2 and TRBJ2-1, is EPEVTQTPSHQVTQMGQEVILRCVPISNHLYFYWYRQILGQKVEFLVSFYNNEISEKSEIFDDQFSVERPDGSNFTLKIRSTKLEDSAMYFCASPGLASYNEQFFGPGTRLTVL.

This chain links TRBV20-1 with TRBJ1-1, with 9 positions matching TRBD1. There are 13 residues in the CDR3. The trim removed 6 bases at V and 5 bases at J, leaving 7 bases unmatched. Germline V gene sequence: CDR1 DFQATT, CDR2 SNEGSKA (reference sequence). DNA for the CDR3: TGCAGTGCGCCACAGGGGGCAGGGACTGAAGCTTTCTTT. It encodes CSAPQGAGTEAFF.

This clonotype was seen a handful of times. The gene calls are TRBV6-5 and TRBJ2-7; D is unresolved. The V gene's germline CDR1 is MNHEY and CDR2 SVGAGI. The CDR3 is 15 amino acids. The V end lost 1 base, the J end lost 1 base, and 11 bases lay between the germline ends. CDR3 amino acids: CASSYFRGQSYEQYF. Here the CDR3 DNA reads TGTGCCAGCAGTTACTTCCGAGGCCAGTCCTACGAGCAGTACTTC.

The chain links TRBV29-1 to TRBJ2-6; D is perhaps TRBD2 (5 bases). This CDR3 is 17 amino acids long. V was clipped by 4 bases and J by 0 bases, with 16 bases between them. Germline V gene data show CDR1 as SQVTM and CDR2 as ANQGSEA. The CDR3 DNA reads as TGCAGCGTTGGAATCCGGGAAGGAGCCTCTGGGGCCAACGTCCTGACTTTC. It translates to CSVGIREGASGANVLTF. The full variable domain, rest sourced from reference TRBV29-1 and TRBJ2-6, is SAVISQKPSRDICQRGTSLTIQCQVDSQVTMMFWYRQQPGQSLTLIATANQGSEATYESGFVIDKFPISRPNLTFSTLTVSNMSPEDSSIYLCSVGIREGASGANVLTFGAGSRLTVL.